The TCR beta chain described here comes from a study of T-cell memory formation after mild COVID-19. MiXCR, applied by TCRdb to the 5' RACE reads, yields one record per CDR3 protein. Among under 600,000 distinct CDR3 sequences listed, about 20% were seen once. This clonotype has ten or more counts. The sequence derives from an adult woman who had mild COVID-19 (a few samples of this study predate the infection). Cell type and time point are not known. Material: PBMCs or a T cell subset sorted from them (not recorded which).

CDR3: CASSLGGGSSYEQYF. The DNA for the CDR3 is TGTGCCAGCAGCTTAGGGGGCGGGAGCTCCTACGAGCAGTACTTC. V is TRBV7-9 and J is TRBJ2-7, with 7 positions matching TRBD2. Germline lookup yields CDR1 SEHNR and CDR2 FQNEAQ (reference sequence). The J segment lost 0 bases and the V segment lost 1 base, leaving 3 bases of the junction unmatched. This CDR3 is 15 amino acids long.